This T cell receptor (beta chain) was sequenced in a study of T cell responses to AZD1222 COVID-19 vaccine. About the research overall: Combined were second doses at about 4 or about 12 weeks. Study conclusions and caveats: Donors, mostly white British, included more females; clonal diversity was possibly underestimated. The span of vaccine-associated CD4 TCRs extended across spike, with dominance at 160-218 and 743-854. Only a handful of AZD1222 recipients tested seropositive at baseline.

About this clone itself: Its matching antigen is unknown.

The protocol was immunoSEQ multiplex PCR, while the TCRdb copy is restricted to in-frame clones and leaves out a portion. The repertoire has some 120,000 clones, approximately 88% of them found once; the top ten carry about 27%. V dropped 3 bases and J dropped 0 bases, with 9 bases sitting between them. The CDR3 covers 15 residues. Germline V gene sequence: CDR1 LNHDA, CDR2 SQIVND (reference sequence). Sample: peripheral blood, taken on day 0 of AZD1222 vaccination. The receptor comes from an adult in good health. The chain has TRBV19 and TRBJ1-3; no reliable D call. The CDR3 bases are TGTGCCAGTAGTATCGGCCCCGGCTCTGGAAACACCATATATTTT. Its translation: CASSIGPGSGNTIYF.